The 11 T cell receptor beta chains listed next were all sequenced from one sample in a study of beta chain features in type 1 diabetes. Expressed TCRB transcripts were sequenced because the isolated RNA had all been reverse transcribed beforehand. Some clones are missing from TCRdb's copy, which holds only in-frame ones; the method was immunoSEQ multiplex PCR. The sample consists of 810,000 or so clones, roughly 17% of them appearing once. The sequencing input was naive CD4+ T cells from blood. Receptors were obtained from a woman aged 18-29 years in good health.

This clone has a single count. The CDR3, as DNA: TGTGCCAGCTCACCCTCGGCTGGGGGAGGTGAAAAACTGTTTTTT. Residues: CASSPSAGGGEKLFF. The V gene is TRBV18, the J gene TRBJ1-4; a weak D match, TRBD1 (5 bases). The CDR3 has 15 amino acids. Per germline, CDR1 KGHSH and CDR2 LQKENI. Trimming pared 3 bases from V and 7 bases from J, leaving 15 bases between.

J is TRBJ2-5 and V is TRBV5-1; tentatively, D is TRBD2 (6 bases). Germline V gene data show CDR1 as SGHRS and CDR2 as YFSETQ. The V end was cut by 2 bases, the J end by 4 bases, with 27 bases between. CDR3 size: 19 residues. The CDR3 coding sequence is TGCGCCAGCAGCTTCGAGCCGTTGACTAGTGGGACGTTGGGAGAGACCCAGTACTTC. This sequence encodes CASSFEPLTSGTLGETQYF. Variable domain in full (rest from reference TRBV5-1 and TRBJ2-5): KAGVTQTPRYLIKTRGQQVTLSCSPISGHRSVSWYQQTPGQGLQFLFEYFSETQRNKGNFPGRFSGRQFSNSRSEMNVSTLELGDSALYLCASSFEPLTSGTLGETQYFGPGTRLLVL.

This clone was observed a few times. The chain employs TRBV5-6 and TRBJ2-7; 8 bases are shared with TRBD1. Germline V gene sequence: CDR1 SGHDT, CDR2 YYEEEE. With V trimmed by 4 bases and J by 6 bases, 9 bases remained unmatched. The CDR3 runs to 14 residues. The CDR3 loop is CASSQRQGFREQYF. CDR3 nucleotide sequence: TGTGCCAGCAGCCAAAGACAGGGGTTTCGCGAGCAGTACTTC.

The sample holds a few counts of this clone. V usage is TRBV9 and J usage is TRBJ2-7; D is unclear. V dropped 4 bases and J dropped 6 bases, with 14 bases sitting between them. The CDR3 is made up of 13 amino acids. Germline CDR1 is SGDLS and CDR2 is YYNGEE. CDR3 bases: TGTGCCAGCAGCCCTTACAGTGTTGCCGAGCAGTACTTC. This encodes CASSPYSVAEQYF.

The chain links TRBV25-1 to TRBJ2-1, with 11 bases that match TRBD2. This CDR3 spans 12 amino acids. Germline CDR1 is MGHDK and CDR2 is SYGVNS. V dropped 8 bases and J dropped 8; count of bases not matched to a gene: 2. The CDR3, as DNA: TGTGCCAGCTTAGCGGGAGGGGATGAGCAGTTCTTC. Its protein is CASLAGGDEQFF. Complete variable domain (other parts from reference TRBV25-1 and TRBJ2-1): EADIYQTPRYLVIGTGKKITLECSQTMGHDKMYWYQQDPGMELHLIHYSYGVNSTEKGDLSSESTVSRIRTEHFPLTLESARPSHTSQYLCASLAGGDEQFFGPGTRLTVL.

The rearrangement uses TRBV28 and TRBJ2-1; D might be TRBD1 (6 bases). Per the germline V gene, CDR1 is MDHEN and CDR2 is SYDVKM. The V and J ends lost 6 bases and 0 bases respectively, with 12 bases between them. The CDR3 spans 15 residues. Here the CDR3 DNA reads TGTGCCAGCAGGAGTGGACAGAGCTCCTACAATGAGCAGTTCTTC. This sequence encodes CASRSGQSSYNEQFF.

This clone was seen a few times. The same CDR3 is also encoded by other DNA sequences in this sample. The chain recombines TRBV11-2 with TRBJ2-1, with 8 bases that match TRBD1. The V gene end was trimmed by 5 bases and the J gene end by 7 bases; junction bases not matched to a gene: 4. Germline V gives CDR1 SGHAT, CDR2 FQNNGV. The CDR3 has 13 residues. The CDR3 sequence: CASSLDRANEQFF. The CDR3, as DNA: TGTGCCAGCAGCCTGGACAGGGCAAATGAGCAGTTCTTC.

This clone occurred a few times. J is TRBJ2-3 and V is TRBV5-6; no firm D call. Trimming stripped 7 bases from V and 4 bases from J, with 7 bases between. This CDR3 has 11 amino acids. From germline, CDR1 is SGHDT and CDR2 YYEEEE. In DNA, the CDR3 is TGTGCCAGCGTAAACGCAGATACGCAGTATTTT. This gives the protein CASVNADTQYF.

This clone was observed a few times. Within the sample, other DNA sequences also encode this same CDR3. The chain joins TRBV6-6 to TRBJ1-1; D gene uncertain. There are 13 residues in the CDR3. The V gene lost 5 bases and the J gene lost 1 base, with 8 bases spanning the gap. Germline V gene data show CDR1 as MNHNY and CDR2 as SVGAGI (reference sequence). The CDR3 DNA follows: TGTGCCAGCAGTCCGCGGGGGAACACTGAAGCTTTCTTT. Its protein is CASSPRGNTEAFF.

In the case of this clone: A much more abundant neighbour one base away suggests this may be a read error. V is TRBV5-6 and J is TRBJ1-2, with 8 bases lining up with TRBD1. CDR3 length: 13 residues. The junction had 3 bases not matched to a gene; V was cut back by 4 bases and J by 4 bases. Per germline, CDR1 SGHDT and CDR2 YYEEEE. The CDR3 nucleotides are TGTGCCAGCAGCACGGACAGGGTCTATGGCTACACCTTC. Protein sequence: CASSTDRVYGYTF.

The CDR3 nucleotides read TGTGCCACCTACGAACGCTCTCCCTTAACCCAGGGTGGCTACACCTTC. It translates to CATYERSPLTQGGYTF. The chain combines TRBV5-4 with TRBJ1-2; tentative D call: TRBD1 (5 bases). Trimming removed 9 bases from V and 7 bases from J, with 28 bases in between. The CDR3 totals 16 residues. Germline V gives CDR1 SGHNT, CDR2 YYREEE (reference sequence).